One sample yielded the 32 T cell receptor beta chains listed below, sequenced in a study of blood T cell repertoires in COVID-19. Data came from immunoSEQ multiplex PCR; TCRdb stores just in-frame clones and leaves some out. The sample includes some 150,000 clones, about 86% of them seen just once. Sequencing used peripheral blood. The source of these receptors is a woman aged 55-70 years with acute or convalescent COVID-19.

This chain uses TRBV7-8 with TRBJ1-4; 9 bases match TRBD1. Germline loops: CDR1 SGHVS, CDR2 FQNEAQ. This CDR3 has 16 residues. V lost 5 bases to trimming and J lost 5 bases; unmatched junction nucleotides: 9. The CDR3 spells CASSEHRQGGNEKLFF. In nucleotides, the CDR3 is TGTGCCAGCAGCGAGCATCGACAGGGGGGGAATGAAAAACTGTTTTTT. Looking up the rest from reference TRBV7-8 and TRBJ1-4 gives the full variable domain: GAGVSQSPRYKVAKRGQDVALRCDPISGHVSLFWYQQALGQGPEFLTYFQNEAQLDKSGLPSDRFFAERPEGSVSTLKIQRTQQEDSAVYLCASSEHRQGGNEKLFFGSGTQLSVL.

The table lists this clone with a count of one. The CDR3 region is CASTSTEERKLFF. As DNA, the CDR3 is TGTGCCAGCACTTCGACGGAGGAGCGAAAACTGTTTTTT. The rearrangement joins TRBV12-3 or TRBV12-4 to TRBJ1-4; no firm D call. This CDR3 has 13 residues. The V gene lost 7 bases and the J gene lost 10 bases, with 16 bases spanning the gap.

The CDR3 sequence is CASGAGTGISGNTIYF. Written as DNA, the CDR3 is TGTGCCAGTGGGGCCGGGACAGGGATCTCTGGAAACACCATATATTTT. The chain combines TRBV19 with TRBJ1-3; 9 bases line up with TRBD1. Germline CDR1 reads LNHDA; CDR2 reads SQIVND (reference sequence). The ends lost 8 bases at V and 0 bases at J; junction bases unmatched: 8. The CDR3 is 16 residues long.

V and J are TRBV19 and TRBJ1-5; possible D gene TRBD1, 6 bases. This CDR3 is 20 amino acids long. Trimming pared 4 bases from V and 0 bases from J, leaving 25 bases between. CDR1 is LNHDA, CDR2 SQIVND, per germline (reference sequence). The CDR3 region has the DNA TGTGCCAGTAGTAAAGGGTTGGACAGCACAAATCCTTATAGCAATCAGCCCCAGCATTTT. Translation: CASSKGLDSTNPYSNQPQHF.

The gene calls are TRBV2 and TRBJ2-3, with D perhaps TRBD1 (5 bases). This CDR3 spans 11 amino acids. Germline-derived CDR1 and CDR2 are SNHLY and FYNNEI. Trimming took off 10 bases at V and 6 bases at J, with 11 bases between the two ends. This chain's CDR3 is CATQGSDTQYF. The CDR3 DNA is TGTGCCACCCAGGGTAGTGATACGCAGTATTTT.

The chain recombines TRBV28 with TRBJ1-6; D gene uncertain. Germline lookup yields CDR1 MDHEN and CDR2 SYDVKM. This CDR3 has 13 residues. The V end lost 7 bases, the J end lost 10 bases, and 14 bases lay between the germline ends. The CDR3 DNA reads TGTGCCAGCACCGCCGTCTGGGCATCACCCCTCCACTTT. This sequence encodes CASTAVWASPLHF.

This chain connects TRBV5-1 to TRBJ2-2; no definite D call. The CDR3 sequence is 16 residues long. Trimming took off 5 bases at V and 4 bases at J, with 18 bases between the two ends. In germline, CDR1 is SGHRS, CDR2 YFSETQ. Here the CDR3 DNA reads TGCGCCAGCAGTTGGGCACCAACTGATCTCACCGGGGAGCTGTTTTTT. It is translated as CASSWAPTDLTGELFF.

The chain combines TRBV5-8 with TRBJ1-1; the match to TRBD1 covers 9 bases. Germline-derived CDR1 and CDR2 are SGHTS and YDEGEE. This CDR3 region has 16 residues. V dropped 0 bases and J dropped 6; count of bases not matched to a gene: 9. The CDR3 here is CASSLGTTGGRAEAFF. The CDR3 nucleotides read TGTGCCAGCAGCTTGGGTACTACAGGGGGCCGCGCTGAAGCTTTCTTT. Full variable domain (rest looked up from reference TRBV5-8 and TRBJ1-1): EAGVTQSPTHLIKTRGQQATLRCSPISGHTSVYWYQQALGLGLQFLLWYDEGEERNRGNFPPRFSGRQFPNYSSELNVNALELEDSALYLCASSLGTTGGRAEAFFGQGTRLTVV.

The CDR3 here is CASSLPNRDEQFF. The CDR3 nucleotides are TGTGCCAGCAGTTTACCCAACAGGGATGAGCAGTTCTTC. The rearrangement links TRBV12-3 or TRBV12-4 to TRBJ2-1; D might be TRBD1 (6 bases). This CDR3 has 13 amino acids. Deletions cut 2 bases from V and 8 bases from J, with 10 bases between.

The chain links TRBV12-5 to TRBJ1-2; D gene ambiguous. CDR1 is LGHNT, CDR2 FRNRAP, per germline. The CDR3 is 13 amino acids. Trimming stripped 5 bases from V and 5 bases from J, with 12 bases between. This CDR3 reads CASGLELGYGYTF. CDR3 bases: TGTGCTAGTGGTCTCGAACTCGGGTATGGCTACACCTTC. The variable domain in full, with the rest retrieved from reference TRBV12-5 and TRBJ1-2, is DARVTQTPRHKVTEMGQEVTMRCQPILGHNTVFWYRQTMMQGLELLAYFRNRAPLDDSGMPKDRFSAEMPDATLATLKIQPSEPRDSAVYFCASGLELGYGYTFGSGTRLTVV.

The chain employs TRBV28 and TRBJ2-1, with TRBD2 identical over 14 bases. Per the germline V gene, CDR1 is MDHEN and CDR2 is SYDVKM. The V and J ends lost 5 bases and 9 bases, in that order; junction bases with no gene match: 3. The CDR3 covers 14 residues. DNA of the CDR3: TGTGCCAGCAGTAGGACTAGCGGGAGGCGTGAGCAGTTCTTC. This gives the protein CASSRTSGRREQFF.

The chain couples TRBV11-2 to TRBJ1-5; TRBD1 might be the D (6 bases). CDR1 and CDR2 from the germline V gene are SGHAT and FQNNGV. Trimming stripped 6 bases from V and 6 bases from J, with 15 bases between. CDR3 length: 14 residues. CDR3 DNA: TGTGCCAGCAGTTCGAAGACAGGTGGTCAGCCCCAGCATTTT. Translating gives CASSSKTGGQPQHF.

V and J are TRBV5-8 and TRBJ2-1; D may be TRBD2 (6 bases). In germline, CDR1 is SGHTS, CDR2 YDEGEE. The CDR3 sequence is 14 residues long. V lost 4 bases to trimming and J lost 10 bases, with 18 bases between them. The CDR3 DNA follows: TGTGCCAGCAGCAAGACCGGGACTTGGGGGGAGCAGTTCTTC. Translated: CASSKTGTWGEQFF.

The chain couples TRBV11-3 to TRBJ2-5; 8 positions agree with TRBD1. Germline V gene lookup returns CDR1 SGHNT and CDR2 YENEEA. V was pared by 1 base and J by 5 bases, with 3 bases of the junction left unmatched. This CDR3 contains 14 residues. CDR3 nucleotide sequence: TGTGCCAGCAGCTTAGTCAGGGGGCAGGAGACCCAGTACTTC. This sequence encodes CASSLVRGQETQYF.

The rearrangement joins TRBV6-2 or TRBV6-3 to TRBJ2-3; TRBD2 matches at 8 bases. V gave up 6 bases and J gave up 0 bases; unmatched junction bases: 11. Germline values: CDR1 MNHEY, CDR2 SVGEGT. The CDR3 runs to 17 residues. For the CDR3, the DNA is TGTGCCAGCAGCTATGAAAGCGGGAGACCCAGCACAGATACGCAGTATTTT. It is translated as CASSYESGRPSTDTQYF.

The chain has TRBV28 and TRBJ1-2, with a weak D call TRBD1 (5 bases). This CDR3 contains 14 residues. Looked up from germline, CDR1 is MDHEN and CDR2 is SYDVKM. V was clipped by 7 bases and J by 0 bases, with 12 bases between them. This chain's CDR3 is CASTWGGTNYGYTF. The CDR3 coding sequence is TGTGCCAGCACCTGGGGGGGAACTAACTATGGCTACACCTTC.

The chain uses TRBV6-5 and TRBJ1-5, with 8 bases lining up with TRBD1. V gave up 8 bases and J gave up 7 bases; unmatched junction bases: 4. This CDR3 comprises 12 residues. Germline CDR1 reads MNHEY; CDR2 reads SVGAGI. CDR3 in amino acids: CASRTGTQPQHF. In nucleotides, the CDR3 is TGTGCCAGCCGGACAGGGACCCAGCCCCAGCATTTT.

J is TRBJ2-1 and V is TRBV6-6; D is possibly TRBD1 (6 bases). CDR3 size: 14 residues. The V end lost 6 bases, the J end lost 1 base, and 10 bases lay between the germline ends. The V gene's germline CDR1 is MNHNY and CDR2 SVGAGI (reference sequence). CDR3 sequence: CASSQGMSYNEQFF. The CDR3 DNA reads TGTGCCAGCAGCCAGGGGATGTCCTACAATGAGCAGTTCTTC.

This chain connects TRBV19 to TRBJ2-1; D perhaps matches TRBD2 (6 bases). The CDR3 covers 15 residues. The V gene lost 7 bases and the J gene lost 3 bases, with 16 bases spanning the gap. Germline V gene data show CDR1 as LNHDA and CDR2 as SQIVND (reference sequence). The CDR3: CASKGPHSGYNEQFF. CDR3 nucleotide sequence: TGTGCCAGTAAGGGACCCCATAGCGGCTACAATGAGCAGTTCTTC.

The chain is built from TRBV28 and TRBJ1-2; D is undetermined. V was shortened by 3 bases and J by 5 bases, with 13 bases between the two germline ends. The CDR3 length is 14 residues. Per germline, CDR1 MDHEN and CDR2 SYDVKM. This CDR3 reads CASSFSGGSYGYTF. The CDR3 region has the DNA TGTGCCAGCAGTTTTAGTGGCGGAAGTTATGGCTACACCTTC.

This clone was counted once. The chain couples TRBV5-6 to TRBJ1-3; 8 positions agree with TRBD1. From germline, CDR1 is SGHDT and CDR2 YYEEEE. Unmatched junction bases numbered 4, after V lost 4 bases and J lost 4 bases. CDR3 length equals 14 residues. CDR3 DNA: TGTGCCAGCAGCCGGACAGGGATAGGAAACACCATATATTTT. Its translation: CASSRTGIGNTIYF.

The rearrangement uses TRBV7-3 and TRBJ2-1, with 13 bases aligning to TRBD2. The length of the CDR3 is 16 residues. Germline V CDR1 and CDR2: SGHTA, FQGTGA. J gave up 9 bases and V 2 bases, and 7 bases lay outside the gene matches. The CDR3, as DNA: TGTGCCAGCAGCTTAGGAGGACTAGCGGGAGCTGGTGAGCAGTTCTTC. It specifies CASSLGGLAGAGEQFF.

This chain joins TRBV11-2 and TRBJ1-5; D ambiguous. The CDR3 contains 13 residues. Germline V gene sequence: CDR1 SGHAT, CDR2 FQNNGV. V was trimmed by 5 bases and J by 7 bases, leaving 12 bases between them. Here the CDR3 reads CASSLERGQPQHF. As DNA, the CDR3 is TGTGCCAGCAGCCTTGAACGCGGCCAGCCCCAGCATTTT.

J is TRBJ1-2 and V is TRBV3-1 (or the pseudogene TRBV3-2), with D perhaps TRBD1 (5 bases). Germline CDR1 LGHDT, CDR2 YNNKEL (reference sequence). The germline V and J ends were trimmed by 4 bases and 0 bases, with 12 bases remaining between them. The CDR3 is made up of 15 amino acids. CDR3 residues: CASSLQGIANYGYTF. The CDR3 region has the DNA TGTGCCAGCAGCCTTCAGGGTATAGCTAACTATGGCTACACCTTC.

The rearrangement uses TRBV10-1 and TRBJ2-5, with D perhaps TRBD2 (5 bases). V lost 0 bases and J 2 bases, leaving 13 bases between the germline ends. CDR1 and CDR2 (germline): WNHNN, SYGVQD (reference sequence). The CDR3 is made up of 16 amino acids. CDR3 amino acids: CASSESWLGGQETQYF. The CDR3 DNA reads as TGCGCCAGCAGTGAGTCATGGCTTGGAGGACAAGAGACCCAGTACTTC.

The rearrangement uses TRBV24-1 and TRBJ2-3, with a weak D call TRBD1 (6 bases). Germline CDR1 and CDR2: KGHDR and SFDVKD. Deletions cut 4 bases from V and 2 bases from J, with 12 bases between. The CDR3 has 15 residues. The CDR3 region is CATSERQAFTDTQYF. The DNA of the CDR3 is TGTGCCACCAGTGAGCGACAGGCGTTCACAGATACGCAGTATTTT.

The chain's CDR3 is CASSFTGVTGELFF. In nucleotides, the CDR3 is TGTGCCAGCAGCTTCACAGGGGTCACCGGGGAGCTGTTTTTT. The chain uses TRBV11-3 and TRBJ2-2; 7 positions match TRBD1. V shed 3 bases, J shed 4 bases, and the junction held 2 bases outside the gene matches. This CDR3 contains 14 residues. Germline values: CDR1 SGHNT, CDR2 YENEEA.

The rearrangement joins TRBV28 to TRBJ1-3; D is possibly TRBD1 (5 bases). The CDR3 contains 16 residues. The germline CDR1 and CDR2 sequences are MDHEN and SYDVKM. Trimming stripped 5 bases from V and 2 bases from J, with 16 bases between. The CDR3 region has the DNA TGTGCCAGCAGTCCCCTTGGGGCAACTCCTGGAAACACCATATATTTT. Translation: CASSPLGATPGNTIYF.

The CDR3 region is CASSLGRSGYEQYF. The CDR3 coding sequence is TGTGCCAGCAGCTTAGGCCGATCCGGCTACGAGCAGTACTTC. The chain has TRBV7-2 and TRBJ2-7; no clear D gene. With 1 base removed from V and 3 bases from J, the gap between germline ends came to 10 bases. Germline V lookup: CDR1 SGHTA, CDR2 FQGNSA. The CDR3 spans 14 residues. Based on the CDR3 plus reference TRBV7-2 and TRBJ2-7, the full variable domain is GAGVSQSPSNKVTEKGKDVELRCDPISGHTALYWYRQSLGQGLEFLIYFQGNSAPDKSGLPSDRFSAERTGGSVSTLTIQRTQQEDSAVYLCASSLGRSGYEQYFGPGTRLTVT.

The chain combines TRBV19 with TRBJ1-1, with D uncertain. The germline gives CDR1 LNHDA, CDR2 SQIVND (reference sequence). Trimming pared 4 bases from V and 4 bases from J, leaving 7 bases between. The CDR3 runs 12 residues. The chain's CDR3 is CASSTAVTEAFF. CDR3 DNA sequence: TGTGCCAGTAGTACTGCGGTCACTGAAGCTTTCTTT.

The chain uses TRBV6-2 or TRBV6-3 and TRBJ2-1; 15 nucleotides agree with TRBD2. The J segment lost 8 bases and the V segment lost 5 bases, leaving 7 bases of the junction unmatched. Per the germline V gene, CDR1 is MNHEY and CDR2 is SVGEGT. This CDR3 comprises 16 residues. CDR3: CASSPTGLAGGHEQFF. The CDR3 DNA reads TGTGCCAGCAGTCCCACGGGACTAGCGGGAGGACATGAGCAGTTCTTC.

V gene TRBV12-3 or TRBV12-4 combines with J gene TRBJ2-5, with D possibly TRBD2 on 5 matching bases. This CDR3 is built from 13 residues. The V end lost 4 bases, the J end lost 4 bases, and 10 bases lay between the germline ends. The CDR3 nucleotides read TGTGCCAGCAGTTCACCAGAGGGAGAGACCCAGTACTTC. This codes for CASSSPEGETQYF.